This T cell receptor (beta chain) was identified in a study of blood T cell repertoires in COVID-19. Study at large: Specimens from acute and convalescent COVID-19 originated in the United States, Italy and Spain.

Germline values: CDR1 SGHRS, CDR2 YFSETQ. Trimming took 5 bases from V and 0 from J; bases not matched to a gene: 6. This CDR3 is built from 15 residues. Among Cohort 3 donors, those recovered had two negative PCRs, clearance, or symptom resolution. The data were produced by immunoSEQ multiplex PCR, yet TCRdb's version contains in-frame clones alone and is incomplete. This table holds just over 300,000 clones, 85% to 90% found once. This chain joins TRBV5-1 and TRBJ2-3; 7 bases match TRBD2. This clonotype was obtained from a young man who had recovered from COVID-19. The sample consisted of PBMCs or T cells enriched from blood (not recorded which). In nucleotides, the CDR3 is TGCGCCAGCAGTTTCGCGGGGGTCAGCACAGATACGCAGTATTTT. Amino acid sequence: CASSFAGVSTDTQYF.